A selection of T cell receptor beta chains follows, all from one sample in a study of Graves' ophthalmopathy and Graves' hyperthyroidism. One entry per CDR3 protein, called by TCRdb with MiXCR from the multiplex PCR reads. The sample carries over 650,000 distinct CDR3 sequences, 35% to 45% recorded once. Sequenced material: peripheral blood. These receptors originate from an adult man with Graves' ophthalmopathy. CDR3s include the opening cysteine and the closing phenylalanine or tryptophan. A D gene is named only where the DNA matches it firmly. Clone size appears in some rows only: once, few, many, or a class for an expanded clone.

size: once; D: .; V: TRBV19; J: TRBJ2-1; CDR3: CASSIGGMTEQFF; DNA: TGTGCCAGTAGTATAGGGGGTATGACTGAGCAGTTCTTC
size: .; D: .; V: TRBV10-3; J: TRBJ1-5; CDR3: CAISDDRQPQHF; DNA: TGTGCCATCAGTGACGACAGGCAGCCCCAGCATTTT
size: .; D: .; V: TRBV9; J: TRBJ2-6; CDR3: CASNLRVVEAGANVLTF; DNA: TGCGCCAGCAACCTTAGAGTTGTGGAAGCTGGCGCCAACGTCCTGACTTTC
size: .; D: .; V: TRBV20-1; J: TRBJ1-5; CDR3: CSAVTRGLSGQPQHF; DNA: TGCAGTGCAGTGACACGGGGTTTGTCTGGTCAGCCCCAGCATTTT
size: many; D: .; V: TRBV7-2; J: TRBJ1-5; CDR3: CASSLTPGRINQPQHF; DNA: TGTGCCAGCAGCTTAACCCCGGGACGCATAAATCAGCCCCAGCATTTT
size: .; D: TRBD2; V: TRBV20-1; J: TRBJ2-1; CDR3: CSAPSSGGANEQFF; DNA: TGCAGTGCTCCCTCTAGCGGGGGGGCCAATGAGCAGTTCTTC
size: few; D: .; V: TRBV5-1; J: TRBJ2-2; CDR3: CASSRGRGLDTGELFF; DNA: TGCGCCAGCAGTCGGGGAAGAGGTTTGGACACCGGGGAGCTGTTTTTT
size: few; D: .; V: TRBV5-1; J: TRBJ1-1; CDR3: CASSLAKNTESFF; DNA: TGCGCCAGCAGCTTGGCGAAGAACACTGAATCTTTCTTT
size: .; D: .; V: TRBV25-1; J: TRBJ1-2; CDR3: CAPSSYGYTF; DNA: TGTGCCCCGAGCTCCTATGGCTACACCTTC
size: .; D: .; V: TRBV9; J: TRBJ1-4; CDR3: CASSTAERESNEKLFF; DNA: TGTGCCAGCAGCACAGCAGAGAGGGAATCTAATGAAAAACTGTTTTTT
size: few; D: .; V: TRBV7-2; J: TRBJ1-5; CDR3: CASSPYRAGTQPQHF; DNA: TGTGCCAGCAGCCCCTATCGGGCAGGGACTCAGCCCCAGCATTTT